These 20 T cell receptor beta chains share one sample of origin, sequenced in a study of CD8 T cells in ankylosing spondylitis. Study outcomes and limitations: Blood from ankylosing spondylitis patients appeared to carry a characteristic roughly 8-variant TCR beta motif.

Each CDR3 protein gets one entry after TCRdb re-called the 5' RACE reads with MiXCR. The sample shows 670,000 or so distinct CDR3 sequences, roughly 19% of them seen only once. Their antigen targets remain unknown. The sample consisted of blood, either unsorted or a sorted T cell fraction (not recorded which). Every receptor here comes from a male donor with ankylosing spondylitis.

This clonotype came up a few times. This rearrangement joins TRBV5-1 to TRBJ1-1; possibly TRBD1 for D (6 bases). Germline CDR1 is SGHRS and CDR2 is YFSETQ. CDR3 size: 16 residues. The V gene lost 1 base and the J gene lost 2 bases, with 15 bases spanning the gap. The CDR3 region has the DNA TGCGCCAGCAGCTTGACCGCCCAGGGGCCCAACACTGAAGCTTTCTTT. Encoded protein: CASSLTAQGPNTEAFF.

This clonotype has only a few counts. This chain joins TRBV7-2 and TRBJ2-7, with D perhaps TRBD2 (6 bases). V was shortened by 2 bases and J by 7 bases, with 18 bases between the two germline ends. Germline lookup yields CDR1 SGHTA and CDR2 FQGNSA. The CDR3 runs to 15 residues. CDR3 region: CASSLSGSEDWEQYF. The DNA for the CDR3 is TGTGCCAGCAGCTTAAGCGGGTCTGAGGATTGGGAGCAGTACTTC. The entire variable domain, with the rest obtained from reference TRBV7-2 and TRBJ2-7, is as follows: GAGVSQSPSNKVTEKGKDVELRCDPISGHTALYWYRQSLGQGLEFLIYFQGNSAPDKSGLPSDRFSAERTGGSVSTLTIQRTQQEDSAVYLCASSLSGSEDWEQYFGPGTRLTVT.

This chain links TRBV7-9 with TRBJ2-7; D gene unclear. The germline gives CDR1 SEHNR, CDR2 FQNEAQ (reference sequence). V lost 3 bases to trimming and J lost 2 bases, with 11 bases between them. CDR3 length equals 14 residues. CDR3 nucleotides: TGTGCCAGCAGCTTCCGGAATATTCCCTACGAGCAGTACTTC. Translating gives CASSFRNIPYEQYF.

The chain recombines TRBV4-2 with TRBJ2-1; tentatively, D is TRBD2 (5 bases). This CDR3 region has 15 residues. The germline gives CDR1 LGHNA, CDR2 YNFKEQ. The V end lost 4 bases, the J end lost 4 bases, and 14 bases lay between the germline ends. The CDR3 protein is CASSRNTGSYNEQFF. In nucleotides, the CDR3 is TGTGCCAGCAGCCGGAATACGGGAAGTTACAATGAGCAGTTCTTC.

The CDR3 protein is CASSEGSGSGEQFF. As DNA, the CDR3 is TGTGCCAGCAGTGAGGGTTCGGGTTCGGGTGAGCAGTTCTTC. This chain connects TRBV6-1 to TRBJ2-1, with D hard to call. The CDR3 runs to 14 residues. The germline gives CDR1 MNHNS, CDR2 SASEGT. Trimming removed 3 bases from V and 9 bases from J, with 15 bases in between.

In nucleotides, the CDR3 is TGCAGTGCTAGAGTCTATAGGATGACAGGGGCGGAAGAGACCCAGTACTTC. Translating it yields CSARVYRMTGAEETQYF. V and J are TRBV20-1 and TRBJ2-5; 8 positions agree with TRBD1. The V segment lost 1 base and the J segment 3 bases; nucleotides outside the gene matches: 13. The CDR3 is made up of 17 amino acids. The germline V gene has CDR1 DFQATT and CDR2 SNEGSKA (reference sequence).

The genes are TRBV6-1 and TRBJ1-1; TRBD1 might be the D (5 bases). The germline V gene has CDR1 MNHNS and CDR2 SASEGT. This CDR3 comprises 14 residues. Trimming removed 7 bases from V and 6 bases from J, with 18 bases in between. Written as DNA, the CDR3 is TGTGCCAGCACGGGGGAACGTTATGGTGCTGAAGCTTTCTTT. Its protein is CASTGERYGAEAFF.

There are a few counts of this clonotype. The chain is built from TRBV3-1 and TRBJ2-2; possibly TRBD1 for D (6 bases). V gave up 2 bases and J gave up 10 bases, with 32 bases separating them. Germline V gene sequence: CDR1 LGHDT, CDR2 YNNKEL (reference sequence). The CDR3 loop spans 20 amino acids. The CDR3 spells CASSQNSRVGALTGREELFF. As DNA, the CDR3 is TGTGCCAGCAGCCAAAACTCACGGGTCGGGGCACTAACAGGGCGCGAGGAGCTGTTTTTT.

This clonotype was picked up a small number of times. The CDR3 region is CSAPDEGYGYTF. CDR3 nucleotide sequence: TGCAGTGCTCCCGACGAGGGCTATGGCTACACCTTC. This chain joins TRBV20-1 and TRBJ1-2, with D unclear. This CDR3 has 12 residues. Trimming cost V 5 bases and J 4 bases, with 11 bases left between them. Germline CDR1 reads DFQATT; CDR2 reads SNEGSKA (reference sequence).

This clonotype was recorded only once. DNA of the CDR3: TGTGCCACCAGTGATCAAGACAGGGTTAAGCAGTTCTTC. Amino acids: CATSDQDRVKQFF. The V call is TRBV24-1, the J call TRBJ2-1, with 7 bases aligning to TRBD1. The CDR3 is 13 amino acids. V was pared by 3 bases and J by 11 bases, with 6 bases of the junction left unmatched. Germline CDR1 KGHDR, CDR2 SFDVKD.

The table lists this clonotype with a few counts. CDR3 coding DNA: TGTGCCAGCAGTTTACAGGGTAGCAGGCAGTACTTC. It specifies CASSLQGSRQYF. The rearrangement links TRBV12-3 or TRBV12-4 to TRBJ2-7, with a possible D match to TRBD1 (5 bases). V was shortened by 2 bases and J by 9 bases, with 11 bases between the two germline ends. The CDR3 is 12 amino acids.

V is TRBV12-3 or TRBV12-4 and J is TRBJ2-4; no clear D. Trimming removed 6 bases from V and 9 bases from J, with 12 bases in between. This CDR3 comprises 12 residues. CDR3 sequence: CASRGYGGIQYF. The CDR3 DNA sequence: TGTGCCAGCAGGGGTTATGGCGGCATTCAGTACTTC.

The chain combines TRBV5-1 with TRBJ2-5, with a possible D match to TRBD2 (7 bases). The V and J ends lost 3 bases and 5 bases respectively, with 17 bases between them. The CDR3 has 15 amino acids. CDR1 and CDR2 from the germline V gene are SGHRS and YFSETQ. The CDR3 DNA is TGCGCCAGCAGCTCCGGGGGGCCAAGGACGGAGACCCAGTACTTC. Its translation: CASSSGGPRTETQYF. Looking up the rest from reference TRBV5-1 and TRBJ2-5 gives the full variable domain: KAGVTQTPRYLIKTRGQQVTLSCSPISGHRSVSWYQQTPGQGLQFLFEYFSETQRNKGNFPGRFSGRQFSNSRSEMNVSTLELGDSALYLCASSSGGPRTETQYFGPGTRLLVL.

The sample holds a few counts of this clonotype. J is TRBJ1-1 and V is TRBV3-1; D is perhaps TRBD1 (6 bases). Trimming took 3 bases from V and 3 from J, leaving 17 bases between them. Per germline, CDR1 LGHDT and CDR2 YNNKEL (reference sequence). This CDR3 has 16 residues. CDR3 sequence reads: CASSQEGGFWDTEAFF. The CDR3 DNA follows: TGTGCCAGCAGCCAGGAAGGGGGGTTTTGGGACACTGAAGCTTTCTTT.

In regard to this clonotype: The junction differs from germline at one of its ends, possibly a read error. The rearrangement joins TRBV20-1 to TRBJ2-1, with 11 nucleotides matching TRBD2. The CDR3 length is 12 residues. The germline gives CDR1 DFQATT, CDR2 SNEGSKA (reference sequence). The DNA for the CDR3 is TGCAGTGCGCTGGGAGATATAGCGGGAGGGATCTTC. Amino acid sequence: CSALGDIAGGIF.

The V and J genes are TRBV20-1 and TRBJ1-1; unclear D gene. This CDR3 contains 11 residues. V lost 4 bases, J lost 7 bases, and 10 bases lay in between. Germline lookup yields CDR1 DFQATT and CDR2 SNEGSKA (reference sequence). CDR3 in amino acids: CSAKGGDEAFF. The CDR3 DNA sequence: TGCAGTGCTAAGGGAGGAGATGAAGCTTTCTTT.

The J gene is TRBJ1-4, the V gene TRBV11-1; 9 bases map to TRBD1. After removal of 5 bases from V and 6 bases from J, the junction contained 16 bases not matched to a gene. The CDR3 loop spans 18 amino acids. From germline, CDR1 is SGHAT and CDR2 FQDESV (reference sequence). Here the CDR3 DNA reads TGTGCCAGCAGCCGGGGACAGGGTCACCAATACGGTGATGAAAAACTGTTTTTT. This sequence encodes CASSRGQGHQYGDEKLFF.

This rearrangement joins TRBV7-6 to TRBJ2-5; D gene ambiguous. This CDR3 comprises 16 residues. Trimming removed 0 bases from V and 5 bases from J, with 16 bases in between. Germline CDR1 is SGHVS and CDR2 is FNYEAQ. CDR3 nucleotide sequence: TGTGCCAGCAGCTTAGCGCAGGTCGAAGGGCGGGAGACCCAGTACTTC. Protein sequence: CASSLAQVEGRETQYF.

This clonotype was picked up a small number of times. The V call is TRBV29-1, the J call TRBJ2-7; D may match TRBD1 or TRBD2 (5 bases each). Trimming removed 7 bases at V and 11 bases at J, with 18 bases between. The germline CDR1 and CDR2 sequences are SQVTM and ANQGSEA. This CDR3 has 11 amino acids. CDR3 DNA: TGCAGCGGTAAGGGACCTGACCGGGAGTACTTC. Its protein product is CSGKGPDREYF.

The chain has TRBV11-3 and TRBJ1-2; D remains unclear. There are 13 residues in the CDR3. Germline assignment: CDR1 SGHNT and CDR2 YENEEA. V was pared by 5 bases and J by 2 bases, with 9 bases between. The CDR3 bases are TGTGCCAGCAGCGCCGGAAACAACTATGGCTACACCTTC. Translation: CASSAGNNYGYTF.